A selection of T cell receptor beta chains follows, all from one sample in a study of beta chain features in type 1 diabetes. Assay: immunoSEQ multiplex PCR; the TCRdb copy retains only in-frame clones and omits some. The table shows 150,000 to 180,000 clones, with around 8% occurring only once. Sequenced: central memory CD4+ T cells from blood. These receptors were collected from a man younger than 35 in good health. The CDR3 runs from the conserved cysteine through the conserved F or W. A D gene is named only where the DNA matches it firmly. Part of the rows lack a size; the others show once, few, many or a class for expanded clones.

abundance | j_gene | v_gene | d_gene | CDR3aa | CDR3nt
- | TRBJ1-4 | TRBV27 | TRBD1 | CASSLSIPGGLGEKLFF | TGTGCCAGCAGTTTATCGATCCCAGGGGGCTTAGGGGAAAAACTGTTTTTT
few | TRBJ2-3 | TRBV9 | TRBD2 | CASSTSGISTDTQYF | TGTGCCAGCAGCACGAGCGGGATTAGCACAGATACGCAGTATTTT
- | TRBJ1-1 | TRBV28 | - | CASSFEGGFTEAFF | TGTGCCAGCAGTTTTGAGGGAGGGTTCACTGAAGCTTTCTTT
few | TRBJ2-3 | TRBV4-2 | TRBD2 | CASSRNGRGSTDTQYF | TGTGCCAGCAGCCGAAATGGGCGGGGGAGCACAGATACGCAGTATTTT
- | TRBJ2-3 | TRBV5-1 | - | CASSLDGGGRTDTQYF | TGCGCCAGCAGCTTGGATGGGGGCGGGCGCACAGATACGCAGTATTTT
- | TRBJ2-6 | TRBV2 | - | CASRGQTSGANVLTF | TGTGCCAGCAGAGGACAGACGTCTGGGGCCAACGTCCTGACTTTC
many | TRBJ2-5 | TRBV15 | TRBD2 | CATSRVMGRTSGRRGQETQYF | TGTGCCACCAGCAGAGTTATGGGAAGGACTAGCGGGAGACGGGGACAAGAGACCCAGTACTTC
- | TRBJ2-1 | TRBV11-3 | - | CASSLNSIGGANYNEQFF | TGTGCCAGCAGCTTAAACTCAATAGGTGGAGCAAACTACAATGAGCAGTTCTTC
many | TRBJ1-6 | TRBV14 | - | CASSQDGGRPLHF | TGTGCCAGCAGCCAAGATGGAGGGAGACCCCTCCACTTT
- | TRBJ1-1 | TRBV27 | - | CASSQQGRTEAFF | TGTGCCAGCAGCCAACAGGGTAGAACTGAAGCTTTCTTT
- | TRBJ1-5 | TRBV2 | - | CASSERGGFVQPQHF | TGTGCCAGCAGTGAAAGGGGAGGGTTCGTTCAGCCCCAGCATTTT
few | TRBJ1-4 | TRBV4-3 | - | CASSQYSIGTNEKLFF | TGCGCCAGCAGCCAATACAGCATCGGCACTAATGAAAAACTGTTTTTT
few | TRBJ2-2 | TRBV5-4 | TRBD1 | CASSRGQGNTGELFF | TGTGCCAGCAGCCGGGGACAGGGGAACACCGGGGAGCTGTTTTTT
- | TRBJ2-7 | TRBV25-1 | - | CASRSPGHMTYEQYF | TGTGCCAGCAGGTCTCCGGGACACATGACCTACGAGCAGTACTTC
many | TRBJ2-7 | TRBV2 | TRBD1 | CASSFDRAHEQYF | TGTGCCAGCAGTTTCGACAGGGCCCACGAGCAGTACTTC
once | TRBJ1-3 | TRBV6-6 | TRBD1 | CASSRRDRGNTIYF | TGTGCCAGCAGCCGCCGGGACAGAGGAAACACCATATATTTT
many | TRBJ2-1 | TRBV5-4 | TRBD2 | CASSYPGLANEQFF | TGTGCCAGCAGCTACCCGGGACTAGCGAATGAGCAGTTCTTC
- | TRBJ2-5 | TRBV9 | TRBD2 | CASSVRQLAGETQYF | TGTGCCAGCAGCGTAAGGCAACTAGCGGGAGAGACCCAGTACTTC
few | TRBJ1-5 | TRBV30 | - | CAWSPGGGQPQHF | TGTGCCTGGAGTCCGGGGGGGGGTCAGCCCCAGCATTTT
many | TRBJ2-4 | TRBV4-2 | - | CASSQDIRQGLAKNIQYF | TGTGCCAGCAGCCAAGATATTCGACAGGGACTAGCCAAAAACATTCAGTACTTC
- | TRBJ2-7 | TRBV27 | - | CASSLRGLTFYEQYF | TGTGCCAGCAGTTTAAGGGGCCTAACCTTCTACGAGCAGTACTTC
- | TRBJ2-5 | TRBV5-4 | TRBD1 | CASSRYTGGRRETQYF | TGTGCCAGCAGCCGGTACACAGGGGGCCGGAGAGAGACCCAGTACTTC
few | TRBJ2-1 | TRBV7-2 | TRBD2 | CASSSSGTKPFF | TGTGCCAGCAGCTCCTCCGGGACTAAACCGTTCTTC
few | TRBJ2-7 | TRBV20-1 | - | CSASREYEQYF | TGCAGTGCTAGCCGGGAATACGAGCAGTACTTC
- | TRBJ1-5 | TRBV6-1 | - | CASKGTTGHF | TGTGCCAGCAAGGGGACTACAGGGCATTTT
- | TRBJ2-2 | TRBV11-3 | - | CASSGRGYGGELFF | TGTGCCAGCAGCGGACGGGGGTACGGCGGGGAGCTGTTTTTT
- | TRBJ2-1 | TRBV7-2 | TRBD2 | CASSLSGGVNEQFF | TGTGCCAGCAGCTTATCGGGGGGTGTCAATGAGCAGTTCTTC
- | TRBJ1-1 | TRBV6-1 | - | CASSEDVGLAFF | TGTGCCAGCAGTGAAGATGTGGGGCTAGCTTTCTTT
- | TRBJ2-3 | TRBV6-6 | - | CAGGEADTQYF | TGTGCCGGTGGGGAGGCAGATACGCAGTATTTT
- | TRBJ1-2 | TRBV28 | - | CASSLAGYGYTF | TGTGCCAGCAGTTTAGCCGGTTATGGCTACACCTTC
- | TRBJ2-7 | TRBV7-2 | TRBD1 | CASSPRQGAPDEQYF | TGTGCCAGCAGCCCACGACAGGGGGCGCCGGACGAGCAGTACTTC
few | TRBJ2-1 | TRBV20-1 | - | CSLARYNEQFF | TGCAGTCTGGCCCGATACAATGAGCAGTTCTTC
many | TRBJ1-5 | TRBV13 | - | CASSLGSGEPINQPQHF | TGTGCCAGCAGCTTAGGCTCGGGGGAACCTATCAATCAGCCCCAGCATTTT
many | TRBJ1-2 | TRBV28 | - | CASSDDGEYGYTF | TGTGCCAGCAGTGACGACGGGGAGTATGGCTACACCTTC
- | TRBJ2-1 | TRBV27 | TRBD2 | CASSLSGTSGHNEQFF | TGTGCCAGCAGTTTATCCGGGACTAGCGGACACAATGAGCAGTTCTTC
- | TRBJ2-5 | TRBV19 | - | CASGGTARETQYF | TGTGCCAGTGGGGGGACAGCGAGGGAGACCCAGTACTTC
few | TRBJ2-5 | TRBV28 | - | CASSSRIQGLQETQYF | TGTGCCAGCAGTTCCCGAATCCAGGGGTTACAAGAGACCCAGTACTTC
- | TRBJ2-1 | TRBV7-6 | TRBD2 | CASSFLAGGENEQFF | TGTGCCAGCAGCTTCCTAGCGGGGGGTGAGAATGAGCAGTTCTTC
few | TRBJ1-5 | TRBV2 | - | CASRRQDSNQPQHF | TGTGCCAGCAGGCGACAGGATAGCAATCAGCCCCAGCATTTT
- | TRBJ2-1 | TRBV7-2 | TRBD1 | CASSLEGQGYNEQFF | TGTGCCAGCAGCTTAGAGGGACAGGGTTACAATGAGCAGTTCTTC
few | TRBJ1-5 | TRBV30 | TRBD1 | CAWTQQGSQPQHF | TGTGCCTGGACGCAACAGGGGAGTCAGCCCCAGCATTTT
few | TRBJ2-1 | TRBV4-3 | TRBD1 | CASSRPGTANEQFF | TGCGCCAGCAGCCGACCCGGGACAGCCAATGAGCAGTTCTTC
few | TRBJ1-1 | TRBV19 | TRBD1 | CASSMALFFGTVSAEAFF | TGTGCCAGTAGTATGGCGTTATTCTTCGGGACAGTAAGTGCTGAAGCTTTCTTT
- | TRBJ1-6 | TRBV5-4 | TRBD1 | CASSLDRGNSPLHF | TGTGCCAGCAGCTTAGACAGGGGGAATTCACCCCTCCACTTT
many | TRBJ1-2 | TRBV30 | TRBD1 | CAWSVSGQVGYTF | TGTGCCTGGAGTGTATCGGGACAGGTTGGCTACACCTTC
- | TRBJ2-7 | TRBV28 | - | CASKSGGSRHEQYF | TGTGCCAGCAAAAGTGGGGGGAGTCGCCACGAGCAGTACTTC
many | TRBJ2-1 | TRBV4-3 | - | CASSQDHLLGGSEQFF | TGCGCCAGCAGCCAAGATCATCTTCTGGGGGGTTCCGAGCAGTTCTTC
few | TRBJ2-3 | TRBV5-1 | - | CASNIVAGSTDTQYF | TGCGCCAGCAACATCGTGGCGGGTAGCACAGATACGCAGTATTTT
few | TRBJ2-1 | TRBV4-3 | TRBD2 | CASSQDRGTSGYNEQFF | TGCGCCAGCAGCCAAGATCGAGGGACTAGCGGCTACAATGAGCAGTTCTTC
- | TRBJ1-2 | TRBV7-8 | TRBD1 | CASRPGTGTGYTF | TGTGCCAGCAGACCCGGGACAGGGACGGGCTACACCTTC
- | TRBJ2-7 | TRBV29-1 | TRBD1 | CSAEGQGGTYEQYF | TGCAGCGCAGAGGGACAGGGGGGTACCTACGAGCAGTACTTC
- | TRBJ2-1 | TRBV5-6 | TRBD2 | CASSLNSGRGIEQFF | TGTGCCAGCAGCTTGAATAGCGGGAGGGGGATCGAGCAGTTCTTC
few | TRBJ2-7 | TRBV7-2 | TRBD1 | CASSQGTGDYEQYF | TGTGCCAGCAGCCAGGGGACAGGGGACTACGAGCAGTACTTC
- | TRBJ2-1 | TRBV5-1 | TRBD2 | CASSSGTSGDNEQFF | TGCGCCAGCAGCTCCGGGACTAGCGGCGACAATGAGCAGTTCTTC
few | TRBJ2-1 | TRBV5-5 | TRBD2 | CASSSPGGTEQFF | TGTGCCAGCAGCTCCCCCGGGGGGACTGAGCAGTTCTTC
few | TRBJ2-4 | TRBV19 | TRBD2 | CASSLRGGDIQYF | TGTGCCAGTAGTCTACGGGGGGGCGACATTCAGTACTTC
- | TRBJ2-1 | TRBV7-3 | - | CASSHTTSNGKQFF | TGTGCCAGCAGCCATACAACTAGCAACGGCAAGCAGTTCTTC
many | TRBJ2-7 | TRBV4-3 | - | CPSYEQYF | TGCCCGTCCTACGAGCAGTACTTC
- | TRBJ2-1 | TRBV19 | TRBD1 | CASSIRQGLGYNEQFF | TGTGCCAGTAGTATACGACAGGGATTGGGTTACAATGAGCAGTTCTTC